This TCR beta chain was documented in a study of tumor-infiltrating lymphocytes in localized non-small cell lung cancer. Study observations and caveats: Each assay used a separate piece of the same tissue. Higher tumor T cell infiltration than in uninvolved lung was supported by TCRbeta sequencing. IM1 and IM2 tumors showed no difference in T-cell fraction. Not all patients were TCR sequenced, owing to tissue quantity.

This table comes from immunoSEQ multiplex PCR, and its TCRdb copy is limited to in-frame clones, with some not included. The sample contains about 9,600 clones, approximately 72% of which appear only once. Note on this clone: As yet, its antigen is unknown.

Germline V lookup: CDR1 SQVTM, CDR2 ANQGSEA. CDR3 length: 12 residues. Trimming removed 4 bases from V and 3 bases from J, with 10 bases in between. The sample taken for sequencing was uninvolved lung tissue not adjacent to the tumor. The sequence derives from a human donor with non-small cell lung cancer. This chain joins TRBV29-1 and TRBJ2-7; D remains ambiguous. The CDR3 DNA is TGCAGCGTTGGTAGGAACATCTACGAGCAGTACTTC. Protein sequence: CSVGRNIYEQYF.